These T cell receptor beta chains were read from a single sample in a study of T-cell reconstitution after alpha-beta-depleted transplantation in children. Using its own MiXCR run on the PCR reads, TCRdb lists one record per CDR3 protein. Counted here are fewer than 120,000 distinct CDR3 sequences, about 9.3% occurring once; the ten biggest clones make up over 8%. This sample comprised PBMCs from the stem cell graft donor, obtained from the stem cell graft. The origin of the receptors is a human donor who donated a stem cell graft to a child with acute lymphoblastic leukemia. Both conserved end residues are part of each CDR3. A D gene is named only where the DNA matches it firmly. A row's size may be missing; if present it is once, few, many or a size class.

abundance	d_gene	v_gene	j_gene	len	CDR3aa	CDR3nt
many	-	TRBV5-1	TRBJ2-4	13	CASSLGGENIQYF	TGCGCCAGCAGCTTAGGCGGGGAAAACATTCAGTACTTC
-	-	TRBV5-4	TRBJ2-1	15	CASSFGTNPYNEQFF	TGTGCCAGCAGCTTTGGGACAAACCCTTACAATGAGCAGTTCTTC
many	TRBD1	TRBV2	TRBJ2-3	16	CASRVQGAPSTDTQYF	TGTGCCAGCAGGGTTCAGGGGGCCCCTAGCACAGATACGCAGTATTTT
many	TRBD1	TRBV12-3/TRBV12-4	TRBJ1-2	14	CASVTTGGIYGYTF	TGTGCCAGCGTGACGACAGGGGGCATCTATGGCTACACCTTC
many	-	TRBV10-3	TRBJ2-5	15	CAIKRGDPQEETQYF	TGTGCCATCAAGAGAGGTGACCCCCAGGAAGAGACCCAGTACTTC
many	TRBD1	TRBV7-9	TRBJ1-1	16	CASSSRTGGADTEAFF	TGTGCCAGCAGCTCACGGACAGGGGGCGCGGACACTGAAGCTTTCTTT
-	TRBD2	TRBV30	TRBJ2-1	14	CAWGMTSGGRAQFF	TGTGCCTGGGGTATGACTAGCGGGGGCCGGGCTCAGTTCTTC
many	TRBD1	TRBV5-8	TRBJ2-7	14	CASSLLGTGYEQYF	TGTGCCAGCAGCTTGCTTGGGACAGGCTACGAGCAGTACTTC
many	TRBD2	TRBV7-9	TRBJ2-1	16	CASSPTSGSSYNEQFF	TGTGCCAGCAGTCCGACTAGCGGGAGCTCCTACAATGAGCAGTTCTTC
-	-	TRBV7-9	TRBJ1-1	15	CASSLRDGSNTEAFF	TGTGCCAGCAGCTTACGGGACGGGAGCAACACTGAAGCTTTCTTT
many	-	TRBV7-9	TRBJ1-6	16	CASSSSQGTLYSPLHF	TGTGCCAGCAGCTCTTCCCAGGGGACGTTGTACTCACCCCTCCACTTT
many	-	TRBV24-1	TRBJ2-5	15	CATSGGGTGGETQYF	TGTGCCACCAGTGGGGGGGGGACAGGCGGAGAGACCCAGTACTTC
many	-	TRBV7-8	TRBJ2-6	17	CASSLWEMYSGANVLTF	TGTGCCAGCAGCTTATGGGAGATGTACTCTGGGGCCAACGTCCTGACTTTC
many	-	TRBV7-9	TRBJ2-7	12	CASSNTPYEQYF	TGTGCCAGCAGCAATACACCGTACGAGCAGTACTTC
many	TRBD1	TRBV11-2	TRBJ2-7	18	CASSPVNRQGRRTYEQYF	TGTGCCAGCAGCCCCGTGAATCGACAGGGAAGAAGGACCTACGAGCAGTACTTC
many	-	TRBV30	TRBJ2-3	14	CAWSVTRGTDTQYF	TGTGCCTGGAGTGTAACGAGAGGCACAGATACGCAGTATTTT
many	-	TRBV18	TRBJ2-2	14	CASSPLKDTGELFF	TGTGCCAGCTCACCACTAAAAGACACCGGGGAGCTGTTTTTT
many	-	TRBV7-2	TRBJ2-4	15	CASSLEGLVGNIQYF	TGTGCCAGCAGCTTAGAAGGGCTAGTAGGAAACATTCAGTACTTC
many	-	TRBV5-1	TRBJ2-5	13	CASSTPARETQYF	TGCGCCAGCAGCACCCCGGCGAGAGAGACCCAGTACTTC
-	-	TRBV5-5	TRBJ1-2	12	CASSQRIVGYTF	TGTGCCAGCAGCCAACGGATCGTCGGCTACACCTTC
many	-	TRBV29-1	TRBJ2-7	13	CSVEGHRAYEQYF	TGCAGCGTTGAAGGGCACAGGGCCTACGAGCAGTACTTC
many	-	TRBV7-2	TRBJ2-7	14	CASSLASGTGEQYF	TGTGCCAGCAGCTTAGCTTCAGGGACCGGCGAGCAGTACTTC
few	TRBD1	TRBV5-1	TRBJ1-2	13	CASSPTGADGYTF	TGCGCCAGCAGCCCTACAGGGGCGGACGGCTACACCTTC
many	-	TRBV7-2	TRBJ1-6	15	CASSSGAASNSPLHF	TGTGCCAGCAGCTCAGGGGCCGCCTCTAATTCACCCCTCCACTTT
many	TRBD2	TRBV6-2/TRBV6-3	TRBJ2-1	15	CASRRLAGVGNEQFF	TGTGCCAGCAGGCGACTAGCGGGAGTTGGGAATGAGCAGTTCTTC
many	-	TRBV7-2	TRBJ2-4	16	CASSLDRTLAKNIQYF	TGTGCCAGCAGCTTAGACAGAACTTTAGCCAAAAACATTCAGTACTTC